The 13 T cell receptor beta chains presented below share a single source sample, sequenced in a study of blood T cell repertoires in COVID-19. TCRdb keeps only in-frame clones here, not all; method: immunoSEQ multiplex PCR. The sample has 200,000 to 300,000 clones, about 88% seen once. The sequenced sample consisted of peripheral blood. The receptors come from an older woman with COVID-19, enrolled during active disease.

CDR3 sequence: CASSSNRGSEQYF. The DNA of the CDR3 is TGTGCCAGTAGTTCTAACAGGGGTTCCGAGCAGTACTTC. The chain combines TRBV19 with TRBJ2-7; 7 bases are shared with TRBD1. V dropped 5 bases and J dropped 6; count of bases not matched to a gene: 7. The germline gives CDR1 LNHDA, CDR2 SQIVND (reference sequence). CDR3 length: 13 amino acids.

This clone was seen only a few times. The sample has other DNA sequences that encode this CDR3 too. The J gene is TRBJ2-7, the V gene TRBV5-4; D is undetermined. The V and J ends lost 0 bases and 2 bases respectively, with 6 bases between them. The V gene's germline CDR1 is SGHNT and CDR2 YYREEE (reference sequence). This CDR3 has 13 residues. CDR3 nucleotides: TGTGCCAGCAGCTTGGGGCTTACCTACGAGCAGTACTTC. Protein sequence: CASSLGLTYEQYF.

This clone was counted only a few times. The rearrangement uses TRBV6-5 and TRBJ1-2, with unresolved D. This CDR3 is built from 13 residues. Germline-derived CDR1 and CDR2 are MNHEY and SVGAGI. Trimming removed 6 bases from V and 8 bases from J, with 16 bases in between. The CDR3 DNA reads as TGTGCCAGCAGGGAGACGGGAGGCTGGGGCTACACCTTC. As protein: CASRETGGWGYTF.

The CDR3 loop reads CASSLRSLAGGFYNEQFF. DNA for the CDR3: TGTGCCAGCAGTTTAAGGAGCCTAGCGGGAGGATTCTACAATGAGCAGTTCTTC. The chain joins TRBV28 to TRBJ2-1; TRBD2 aligns across 11 bases. The CDR3 runs to 18 residues. CDR1 MDHEN and CDR2 SYDVKM come from the germline V gene. V was pared by 2 bases and J by 3 bases, with 9 bases of the junction left unmatched.

The CDR3 is CASSLGIGTTPYNEQFF. Here the CDR3 DNA reads TGCGCCAGCAGCTTGGGGATAGGGACTACTCCCTACAATGAGCAGTTCTTC. The J gene is TRBJ2-1, the V gene TRBV5-1; 7 positions agree with TRBD2. CDR1 is SGHRS, CDR2 YFSETQ, per germline. Germline trimming cut 0 bases from V and 2 bases from J; bases unmatched to any gene: 8. The CDR3 is 17 amino acids.

The chain employs TRBV15 and TRBJ1-5; D is possibly TRBD1 (6 bases). Germline V gives CDR1 LNHNV, CDR2 YYDKDF (reference sequence). Trimming shortened V by 0 bases and J by 5 bases, and 17 bases separated the two germline ends. The CDR3 is 17 amino acids. The CDR3 is CATSRDRPGQSYQPQHF. In nucleotides, the CDR3 is TGTGCCACCAGCAGAGATCGCCCCGGACAGAGTTATCAGCCCCAGCATTTT.

This clone appeared a single time. This rearrangement joins TRBV28 to TRBJ2-7, with 10 positions matching TRBD2. The CDR3 is 16 amino acids. V lost 0 bases to trimming and J lost 2 bases; unmatched junction nucleotides: 4. Germline CDR1 MDHEN, CDR2 SYDVKM. CDR3 amino acids: CASSLWASGSTYEQYF. The CDR3 nucleotides are TGTGCCAGCAGTTTATGGGCTAGCGGGAGTACCTACGAGCAGTACTTC.

The chain carries TRBV25-1 and TRBJ2-2, with D maybe TRBD1 (6 bases). Germline CDR1 and CDR2: MGHDK and SYGVNS. The CDR3 has 14 residues. V was trimmed by 7 bases and J by 1 base, leaving 10 bases between them. The CDR3 loop reads CASKKTGNTGELFF. The CDR3 nucleotides are TGTGCCAGCAAGAAGACAGGGAACACCGGGGAGCTGTTTTTT.

This clone was observed a few times. The chain links TRBV20-1 to TRBJ1-1; possibly TRBD1 for D (5 bases). V lost 3 bases to trimming and J lost 8 bases, with 10 bases between them. Germline assignment: CDR1 DFQATT and CDR2 SNEGSKA (reference sequence). The CDR3 extends over 11 amino acids. The CDR3 region has the DNA TGCAGTGCTAGCGGGCAGGGCGAAGCTTTCTTT. Translation gives CSASGQGEAFF.

This clone was recorded once. This sequence joins TRBV6-5 and TRBJ1-2; possibly TRBD1 for D (5 bases). Germline CDR1 MNHEY, CDR2 SVGAGI. The CDR3 consists of 13 residues. V was clipped by 6 bases and J by 6 bases, with 14 bases between them. The CDR3 bases are TGTGCCAGCAGCCGGGGGAGGGCGGATGGCTACACCTTC. It translates to CASSRGRADGYTF.

The chain links TRBV7-8 to TRBJ2-7; D is uncertain. From germline, CDR1 is SGHVS and CDR2 FQNEAQ. The CDR3 has 14 residues. Deletions cut 5 bases from V and 1 base from J, with 12 bases between. The CDR3 nucleotides are TGTGCCAGCAGCCAACCTGGCGGTTCCTACGAGCAGTACTTC. This codes for CASSQPGGSYEQYF.

The rearrangement uses TRBV3-1 (or the pseudogene TRBV3-2) and TRBJ2-1; no definite D call. CDR3 length: 15 amino acids. The germline V gene has CDR1 LGHDT and CDR2 YNNKEL (reference sequence). The V and J ends lost 3 bases and 0 bases respectively, with 9 bases between them. CDR3 residues: CASSQRQSSYNEQFF. In DNA form, the CDR3 reads TGTGCCAGCAGCCAGAGGCAGAGCTCCTACAATGAGCAGTTCTTC.

V usage is TRBV27 and J usage is TRBJ2-3; the match to TRBD2 covers 12 bases. CDR3 length: 16 amino acids. In germline, CDR1 is MNHEY, CDR2 SMNVEV (reference sequence). The V segment lost 3 bases and the J segment 3 bases; nucleotides outside the gene matches: 4. The CDR3 sequence is CASSFRLAGDTDTQYF. For the CDR3, the DNA is TGTGCCAGCAGTTTCCGACTAGCGGGAGATACAGATACGCAGTATTTT.